This T cell receptor delta chain was identified in a study of gamma delta lymphoproliferative disorders and STAT genes. PBMCs from patients and controls supplied the genomic DNA for sequencing. TCRdb re-called the multiplex PCR reads using CATT. Among about 3,100 delta-chain clones listed, around 1.2% were seen once. As to this clone: TCRdb has a much larger clone's protein, which differs at residue 6 from the translation of this DNA, likely because of a read error; what is shown is the protein translated from the DNA.

CDR1 and CDR2 from the germline V gene are GEAIGNYY and EKD. This CDR3 region has 17 residues. V was pared by 4 bases and J by 0 bases, with 13 bases of the junction left unmatched. The sequencing input was blood. The source of this sequence is a human donor in good health. The chain carries TRDV2 and TRDJ1; 7 nucleotides line up with TRDD3. CDR3 bases: TGTGCCTGTGATCCCGCAACTGGGGCCCCGTACACCGATAAACTCATCTTT. As protein: CACDPATGAPYTDKLIF.